This T cell receptor beta chain was observed in a study of control samples from healthy donors and cancer patients. Germline V CDR1 and CDR2: MNHEY, SMNVEV (reference sequence). V lost 0 bases to trimming and J lost 5 bases, with 7 bases between them. This CDR3 spans 13 amino acids. The protocol was immunoSEQ multiplex PCR, while the TCRdb copy is restricted to in-frame clones and leaves out a portion. The sample carries around 90,000 clones, about 89% recorded once. Material for sequencing was blood. The sequence came from a man under 40 in good health. V gene TRBV27 combines with J gene TRBJ1-1; D not certain. The CDR3 is CASSLSGSTEAFF. The CDR3 DNA is TGTGCCAGCAGTTTATCCGGGAGTACTGAAGCTTTCTTT.